One sample yielded the 17 T cell receptor beta chains listed below, sequenced in a study of control samples from healthy donors and cancer patients. Produced via immunoSEQ multiplex PCR; TCRdb's table is partial and in-frame only. The repertoire includes 90,000 to 150,000 clones, about 87% of them detected once, and around 10% sits in the top ten. Sequenced sample: blood. All receptors derive from a young man in good health.

The rearrangement uses TRBV29-1 and TRBJ1-1; TRBD1 agrees at 7 bases. Germline values: CDR1 SQVTM, CDR2 ANQGSEA. J lost 3 bases, V lost 5 bases, and 6 bases had no gene match. This CDR3 comprises 13 residues. The CDR3 bases are TGCAGCGTTTTTAAACAGGGGTACACTGAAGCTTTCTTT. Protein product: CSVFKQGYTEAFF.

V gene TRBV7-9 combines with J gene TRBJ2-7; D is ambiguous. V was shortened by 2 bases and J by 5 bases, with 13 bases between the two germline ends. The CDR3 covers 14 residues. Germline V gene sequence: CDR1 SEHNR, CDR2 FQNEAQ (reference sequence). The CDR3 here is CASSLTDARDEQYF. CDR3 coding DNA: TGTGCCAGCAGCTTAACCGATGCTAGGGACGAGCAGTACTTC.

This clone was seen more than once but under ten times. The CDR3 sequence: CASSQGLTVNTEAFF. Written as DNA, the CDR3 is TGTGCCAGCAGCCAAGGGCTGACAGTAAACACTGAAGCTTTCTTT. The chain employs TRBV14 and TRBJ1-1; weak D call: TRBD1 (5 bases). In germline, CDR1 is SGHDN, CDR2 FVKESK. CDR3 length: 15 residues. The V and J ends lost 1 base and 2 bases respectively, with 11 bases between them.

This clone was found a few times. Distinct nucleotide sequences in the sample also encode this CDR3. J is TRBJ1-1 and V is TRBV11-2, with D unclear. The germline CDR1 and CDR2 sequences are SGHAT and FQNNGV. V gave up 3 bases and J gave up 4 bases, with 9 bases separating them. The CDR3 sequence is 13 residues long. The DNA of the CDR3 is TGTGCCAGCAGCTTGGGGAGTGGCACTGAAGCTTTCTTT. The encoded protein is CASSLGSGTEAFF.

The chain recombines TRBV25-1 with TRBJ1-2, with D maybe TRBD1 (5 bases). CDR3 length: 13 amino acids. The V gene lost 4 bases and the J gene lost 4 bases, with 10 bases spanning the gap. Germline V CDR1 and CDR2: MGHDK, SYGVNS. CDR3 residues: CASSAGTVYGYTF. The DNA of the CDR3 is TGTGCCAGCAGTGCGGGGACGGTCTATGGCTACACCTTC.

This clone was recorded a few times. The rearrangement joins TRBV6-5 to TRBJ1-1, with TRBD1 as a possible D gene (6 bases). V was shortened by 7 bases and J by 6 bases, with 18 bases between the two germline ends. This CDR3 region has 14 residues. Germline loops: CDR1 MNHEY, CDR2 SVGAGI. For the CDR3, the DNA is TGTGCCAGCATGAAGGGGGGGTTGGACTCTGAAGCTTTCTTT. This encodes CASMKGGLDSEAFF.

V and J are TRBV6-4 and TRBJ1-1; no definite D call. Trimming left V 3 bases short and J 1 base short, with 6 bases between. The CDR3 runs 13 residues. Per the germline V gene, CDR1 is MRHNA and CDR2 is SNTAGT. The CDR3 coding sequence is TGTGCCAGCAGTGAGCACGGGAACACTGAAGCTTTCTTT. Encoded protein: CASSEHGNTEAFF.

The chain recombines TRBV29-1 with TRBJ1-2; no clear D. The CDR3 extends over 13 amino acids. Trimming removed 3 bases from V and 0 bases from J, with 8 bases in between. The germline V gene has CDR1 SQVTM and CDR2 ANQGSEA. CDR3 residues: CSVDGSTNYGYTF. DNA for the CDR3: TGCAGCGTTGACGGGAGCACTAACTATGGCTACACCTTC. The full variable domain, rest sourced from reference TRBV29-1 and TRBJ1-2, is SAVISQKPSRDICQRGTSLTIQCQVDSQVTMMFWYRQQPGQSLTLIATANQGSEATYESGFVIDKFPISRPNLTFSTLTVSNMSPEDSSIYLCSVDGSTNYGYTFGSGTRLTVV.

The DNA for the CDR3 is TGTGCCAGCAGCCAAGAGGCTACTAGCGGGGGGGCAAATGAGCAGTTCTTC. The encoded protein is CASSQEATSGGANEQFF. The rearrangement joins TRBV3-1 (or the pseudogene TRBV3-2) to TRBJ2-1; 13 positions agree with TRBD2. The CDR3 spans 17 residues. Germline assignment: CDR1 LGHDT and CDR2 YNNKEL (reference sequence). J lost 7 bases, V lost 0 bases, and 6 bases had no gene match.

This clone has a single count. The chain carries TRBV5-1 and TRBJ2-1; 8 bases map to TRBD2. V lost 6 bases and J lost 6; bases outside the gene matches: 5. From germline, CDR1 is SGHRS and CDR2 YFSETQ. The length of the CDR3 is 13 residues. This CDR3 reads CASTPGGGNEQFF. The CDR3 DNA follows: TGCGCCAGCACCCCGGGGGGGGGCAATGAGCAGTTCTTC.

The table lists this clone with many counts. The V call is TRBV2, the J call TRBJ2-1; 9 bases agree with TRBD1. The germline gives CDR1 SNHLY, CDR2 FYNNEI. V trimming: 7 bases; J trimming: 7 bases; junction bases outside the gene matches: 8. The CDR3 is made up of 14 amino acids. CDR3 DNA sequence: TGTGCCAGCAATACACTACAGGGGGCTAATGAGCAGTTCTTC. Amino acid sequence: CASNTLQGANEQFF.

This clone occurred once. V and J are TRBV3-1 (or the pseudogene TRBV3-2) and TRBJ1-1; D may be TRBD1 (5 bases). Germline CDR1 LGHDT, CDR2 YNNKEL (reference sequence). CDR3 size: 13 residues. The V end was cut by 4 bases, the J end by 7 bases, with 13 bases between. In nucleotides, the CDR3 is TGTGCCAGCAGCCGGGCAGGGTCCATTGAAGCTTTCTTT. Translating gives CASSRAGSIEAFF.

The genes are TRBV29-1 and TRBJ2-7; possibly TRBD1 or TRBD2 for D (5 bases each). The CDR3 is made up of 14 amino acids. V was clipped by 6 bases and J by 0 bases, with 15 bases between them. CDR1 is SQVTM and CDR2 is ANQGSEA in the germline V gene. The CDR3 sequence: CSVRDRLDSYEQYF. Here the CDR3 DNA reads TGCAGCGTCCGGGACCGCTTAGACTCCTACGAGCAGTACTTC.

The chain has TRBV29-1 and TRBJ2-1; 7 bases align to TRBD1. The CDR3 length is 13 residues. Germline V gene lookup returns CDR1 SQVTM and CDR2 ANQGSEA. V trimming: 6 bases; J trimming: 6 bases; junction bases outside the gene matches: 8. CDR3 nucleotide sequence: TGCAGCGTCGGCCACAGGGGACGCAATGAGCAGTTCTTC. Translating it yields CSVGHRGRNEQFF.

The chain links TRBV7-8 to TRBJ1-5; D not resolved. The V end was cut by 5 bases, the J end by 4 bases, with 12 bases between. Germline assignment: CDR1 SGHVS and CDR2 FQNEAQ. The CDR3 is made up of 14 amino acids. The CDR3 DNA reads TGTGCCAGCAGCCCACTGCAGAAGAATCAGCCCCAGCATTTT. Amino acids: CASSPLQKNQPQHF.

This chain uses TRBV19 with TRBJ1-1; the match to TRBD1 covers 10 bases. Germline trimming cut 3 bases from V and 2 bases from J; bases unmatched to any gene: 6. The germline V gene encodes CDR1 LNHDA and CDR2 SQIVND (reference sequence). The CDR3 is 16 residues long. Here the CDR3 DNA reads TGTGCCAGTAGTATTGACAGGGGGCCCTATAACACTGAAGCTTTCTTT. Protein product: CASSIDRGPYNTEAFF.

V and J are TRBV28 and TRBJ1-1; D is perhaps TRBD1 (5 bases). V was cut by 5 bases and J by 2 bases, with 15 bases left in between. CDR1 and CDR2 from the germline V gene are MDHEN and SYDVKM. CDR3 size: 15 residues. DNA for the CDR3: TGTGCCAGCAGTCCCCCCAACAGGTATAACACTGAAGCTTTCTTT. It yields the protein CASSPPNRYNTEAFF. Full variable domain (missing parts from reference TRBV28 and TRBJ1-1): DVKVTQSSRYLVKRTGEKVFLECVQDMDHENMFWYRQDPGLGLRLIYFSYDVKMKEKGDIPEGYSVSREKKERFSLILESASTNQTSMYLCASSPPNRYNTEAFFGQGTRLTVV.